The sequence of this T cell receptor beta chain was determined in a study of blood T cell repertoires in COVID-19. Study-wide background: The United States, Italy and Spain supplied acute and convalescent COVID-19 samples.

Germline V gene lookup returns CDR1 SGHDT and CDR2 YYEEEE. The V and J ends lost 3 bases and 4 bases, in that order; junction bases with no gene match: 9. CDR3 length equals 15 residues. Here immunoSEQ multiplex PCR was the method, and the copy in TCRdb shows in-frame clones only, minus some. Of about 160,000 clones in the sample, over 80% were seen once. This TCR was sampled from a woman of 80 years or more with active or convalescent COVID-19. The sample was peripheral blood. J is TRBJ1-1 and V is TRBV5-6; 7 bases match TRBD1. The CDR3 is CASSSSGQHSTEAFF. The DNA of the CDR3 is TGTGCCAGCAGCTCTTCGGGACAGCACTCCACTGAAGCTTTCTTT.